This TCR beta chain was recovered during a study of T cell changes during pregnancy in multiple sclerosis. The CDR3 has 16 amino acids. J was trimmed by 4 bases and V by 4 bases; bases with no gene match: 10. Germline CDR1 SGDLS, CDR2 YYNGEE. TCRdb's copy holds only in-frame clones and misses some; the assay was immunoSEQ multiplex PCR. The data hold about 48,000 clones, with 90% to 95% observed a single time. This sequence originates from a female donor with multiple sclerosis, enrolled in a pregnancy study. The gene calls are TRBV9 and TRBJ2-2, with 7 bases fitting TRBD1. Sample: CD4+ T cells from peripheral blood mononuclear cells, taken in the first trimester of pregnancy. In nucleotides, the CDR3 is TGTGCCAGCAGCACCCACCCCGGACAGGCCACCGGGGAGCTGTTTTTT. Its translation: CASSTHPGQATGELFF.